This T cell receptor (beta chain) was retrieved from a study of response to subunit inactivated influenza vaccine. Findings of the study overall: The authors put forward the suggestion that each seasonal influenza vaccination may bring in only a limited number of new T cells.

Concerning this clonotype: Its antigen is still unknown.

MiXCR, applied by TCRdb to the RT-PCR reads, yields one record per CDR3 protein. The data hold roughly 710,000 distinct CDR3 sequences, with approximately 14% observed a single time. This clonotype was obtained from a man aged 50 to 60 who received an inactivated influenza vaccine. This specimen consisted of PBMCs from blood, obtained 14 days before vaccination.

This CDR3 reads CSVEGDIYYNEQFF. The CDR3 nucleotides are TGCAGCGTTGAGGGGGACATCTACTACAATGAGCAGTTCTTC. The chain has TRBV29-1 and TRBJ2-1, with TRBD1 as a possible D gene (6 bases). V was clipped by 3 bases and J by 3 bases, with 12 bases between them. Germline V gene data show CDR1 as SQVTM and CDR2 as ANQGSEA. CDR3 size: 14 residues.